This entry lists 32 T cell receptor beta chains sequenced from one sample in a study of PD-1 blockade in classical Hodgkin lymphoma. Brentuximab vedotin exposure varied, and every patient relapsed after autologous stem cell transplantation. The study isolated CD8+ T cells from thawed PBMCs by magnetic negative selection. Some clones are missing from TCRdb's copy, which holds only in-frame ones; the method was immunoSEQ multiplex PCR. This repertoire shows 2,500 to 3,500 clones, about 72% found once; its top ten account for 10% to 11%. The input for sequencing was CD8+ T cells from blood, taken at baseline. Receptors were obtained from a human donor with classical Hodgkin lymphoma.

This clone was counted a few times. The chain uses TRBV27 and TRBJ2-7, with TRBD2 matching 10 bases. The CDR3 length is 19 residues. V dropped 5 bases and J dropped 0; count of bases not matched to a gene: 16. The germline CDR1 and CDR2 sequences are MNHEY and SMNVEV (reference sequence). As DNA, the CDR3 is TGTGCCAGCAGTCCCAGCTGGGCTAGCGGGGGTATCAGCTCCTACGAGCAGTACTTC. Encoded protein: CASSPSWASGGISSYEQYF.

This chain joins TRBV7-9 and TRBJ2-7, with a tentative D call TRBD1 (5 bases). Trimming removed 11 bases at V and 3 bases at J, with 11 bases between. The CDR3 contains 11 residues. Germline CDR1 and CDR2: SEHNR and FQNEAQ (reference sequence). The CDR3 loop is CAGDRGYEQYF. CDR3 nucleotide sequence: TGTGCCGGCGACAGAGGCTACGAGCAGTACTTC.

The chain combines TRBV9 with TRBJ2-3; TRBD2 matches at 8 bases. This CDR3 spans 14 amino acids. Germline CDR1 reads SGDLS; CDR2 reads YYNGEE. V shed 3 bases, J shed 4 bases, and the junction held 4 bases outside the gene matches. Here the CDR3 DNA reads TGTGCCAGCAGCGCCGGGACTAGACCAGATACGCAGTATTTT. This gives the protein CASSAGTRPDTQYF.

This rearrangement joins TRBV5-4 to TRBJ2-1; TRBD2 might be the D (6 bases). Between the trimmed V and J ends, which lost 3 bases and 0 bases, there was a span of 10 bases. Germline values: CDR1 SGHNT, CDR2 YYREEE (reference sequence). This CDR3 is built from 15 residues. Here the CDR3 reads CASSSGTLSYNEQFF. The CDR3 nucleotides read TGTGCCAGCAGCTCCGGGACTCTCTCCTACAATGAGCAGTTCTTC.

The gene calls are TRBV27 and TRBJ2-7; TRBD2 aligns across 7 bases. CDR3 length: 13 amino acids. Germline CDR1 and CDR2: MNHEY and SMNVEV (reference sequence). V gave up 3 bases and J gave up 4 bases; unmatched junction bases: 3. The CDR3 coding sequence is TGTGCCAGCAGTTTGTGGGGGGGGTACGAGCAGTACTTC. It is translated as CASSLWGGYEQYF.

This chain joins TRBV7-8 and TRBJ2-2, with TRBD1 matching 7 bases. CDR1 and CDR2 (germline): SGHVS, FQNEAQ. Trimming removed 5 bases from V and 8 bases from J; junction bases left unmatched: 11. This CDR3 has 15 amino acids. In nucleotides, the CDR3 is TGTGCCAGCAGCCCGGAAAGGGGGCTCCGAGGGGAGCTGTTTTTT. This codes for CASSPERGLRGELFF.

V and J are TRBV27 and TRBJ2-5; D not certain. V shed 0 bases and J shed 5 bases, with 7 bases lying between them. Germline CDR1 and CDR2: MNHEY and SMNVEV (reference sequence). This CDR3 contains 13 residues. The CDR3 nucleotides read TGTGCCAGCAGTTTATCCGTAATTGAGACCCAGTACTTC. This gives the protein CASSLSVIETQYF.

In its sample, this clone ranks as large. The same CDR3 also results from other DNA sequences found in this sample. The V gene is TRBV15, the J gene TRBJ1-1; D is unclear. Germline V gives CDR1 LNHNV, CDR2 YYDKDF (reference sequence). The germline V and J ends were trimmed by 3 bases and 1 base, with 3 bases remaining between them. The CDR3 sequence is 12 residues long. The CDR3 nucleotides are TGTGCCACCAGCAGGGGGAACACTGAAGCTTTCTTT. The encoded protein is CATSRGNTEAFF.

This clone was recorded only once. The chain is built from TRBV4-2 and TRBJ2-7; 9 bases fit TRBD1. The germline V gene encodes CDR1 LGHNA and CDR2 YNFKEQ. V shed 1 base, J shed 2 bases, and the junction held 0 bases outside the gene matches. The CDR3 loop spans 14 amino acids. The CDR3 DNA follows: TGTGCCAGCAGCCAAGGACAGGGGGCCTACGAGCAGTACTTC. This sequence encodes CASSQGQGAYEQYF.

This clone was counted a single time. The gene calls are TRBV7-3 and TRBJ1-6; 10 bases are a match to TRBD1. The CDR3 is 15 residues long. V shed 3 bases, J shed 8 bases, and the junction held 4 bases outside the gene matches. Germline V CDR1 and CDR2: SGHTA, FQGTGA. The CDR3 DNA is TGTGCCAGCAGCTTGGGACAGGGGAGGCATTCACCCCTCCACTTT. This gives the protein CASSLGQGRHSPLHF. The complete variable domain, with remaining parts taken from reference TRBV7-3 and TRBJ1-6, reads GAGVSQTPSNKVTEKGKYVELRCDPISGHTALYWYRQSLGQGPEFLIYFQGTGAADDSGLPNDRFFAVRPEGSVSTLKIQRTERGDSAVYLCASSLGQGRHSPLHFGNGTRLTVT.

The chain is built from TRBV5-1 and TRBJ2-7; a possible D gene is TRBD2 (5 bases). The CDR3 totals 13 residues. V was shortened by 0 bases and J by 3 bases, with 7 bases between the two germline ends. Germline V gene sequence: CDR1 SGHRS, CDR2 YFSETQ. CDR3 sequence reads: CASSLELVYEQYF. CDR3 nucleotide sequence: TGCGCCAGCAGCTTGGAACTAGTCTACGAGCAGTACTTC.

The CDR3 protein is CASSPGQGLYEQYF. The CDR3 bases are TGTGCCAGCAGCCCGGGACAGGGTCTCTACGAGCAGTACTTC. This chain joins TRBV11-2 and TRBJ2-7; 9 bases align to TRBD1. The CDR3 has 14 residues. The germline gives CDR1 SGHAT, CDR2 FQNNGV. The V segment lost 5 bases and the J segment 3 bases; nucleotides outside the gene matches: 5.

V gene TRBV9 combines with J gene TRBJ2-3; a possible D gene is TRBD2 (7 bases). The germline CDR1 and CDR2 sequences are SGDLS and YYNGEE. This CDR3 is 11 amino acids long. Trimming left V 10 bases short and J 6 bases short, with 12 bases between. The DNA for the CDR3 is TGTGCCTTCGGGGGGCCCGATACGCAGTATTTT. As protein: CAFGGPDTQYF. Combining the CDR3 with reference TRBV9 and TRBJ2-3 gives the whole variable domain DSGVTQTPKHLITATGQRVTLRCSPRSGDLSVYWYQQSLDQGLQFLIQYYNGEERAKGNILERFSAQQFPDLHSELNLSSLELGDSALYFCAFGGPDTQYFGPGTRLTVL.

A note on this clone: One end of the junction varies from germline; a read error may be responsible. The CDR3 sequence is CASGGRERYF. The CDR3, as DNA: TGTGCCAGCGGGGGGAGAGAGCGGTATTTT. The chain is built from TRBV2 and TRBJ1-5; TRBD1 is a possible D gene (5 bases). CDR3 length equals 10 residues. Germline CDR1 is SNHLY and CDR2 is FYNNEI.

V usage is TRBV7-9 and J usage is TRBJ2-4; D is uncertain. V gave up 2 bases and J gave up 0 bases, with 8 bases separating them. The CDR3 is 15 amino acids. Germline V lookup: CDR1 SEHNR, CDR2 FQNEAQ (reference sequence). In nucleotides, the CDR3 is TGTGCCAGCAGCTTATCAGAGTTAGCCAAAAACATTCAGTACTTC. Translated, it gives CASSLSELAKNIQYF.

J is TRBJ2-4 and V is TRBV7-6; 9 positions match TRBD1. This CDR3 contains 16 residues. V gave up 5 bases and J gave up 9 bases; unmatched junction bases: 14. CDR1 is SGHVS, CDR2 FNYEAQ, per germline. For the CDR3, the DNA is TGTGCCAGCAGCAGGAAACAGGGGGCCCTAGGGATCATTCAGTACTTC. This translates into CASSRKQGALGIIQYF.

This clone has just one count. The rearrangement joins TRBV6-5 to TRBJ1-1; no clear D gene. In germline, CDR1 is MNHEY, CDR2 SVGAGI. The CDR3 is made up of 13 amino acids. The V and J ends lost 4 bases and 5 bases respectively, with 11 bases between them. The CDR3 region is CASSSWVYTEAFF. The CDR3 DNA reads TGTGCCAGCAGTTCGTGGGTTTATACTGAAGCTTTCTTT.

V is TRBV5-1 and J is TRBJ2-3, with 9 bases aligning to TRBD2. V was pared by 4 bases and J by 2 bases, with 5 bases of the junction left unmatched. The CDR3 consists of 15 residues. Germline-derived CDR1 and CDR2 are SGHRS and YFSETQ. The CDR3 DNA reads TGCGCCAGCAGCCCCGGGACTAGCTCCACAGATACGCAGTATTTT. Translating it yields CASSPGTSSTDTQYF.

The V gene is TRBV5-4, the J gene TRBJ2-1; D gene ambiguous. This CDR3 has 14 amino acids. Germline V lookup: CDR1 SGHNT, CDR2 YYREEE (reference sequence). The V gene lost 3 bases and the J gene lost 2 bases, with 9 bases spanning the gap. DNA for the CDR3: TGTGCCAGCAGCTGGGCAGGTCCCTACAATGAGCAGTTCTTC. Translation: CASSWAGPYNEQFF.

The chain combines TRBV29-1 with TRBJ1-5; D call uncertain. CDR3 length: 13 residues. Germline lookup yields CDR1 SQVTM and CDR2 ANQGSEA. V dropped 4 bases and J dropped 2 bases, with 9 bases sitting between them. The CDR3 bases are TGCAGCGTTGTGCTGGCTGGCAATCAGCCCCAGCATTTT. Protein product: CSVVLAGNQPQHF.

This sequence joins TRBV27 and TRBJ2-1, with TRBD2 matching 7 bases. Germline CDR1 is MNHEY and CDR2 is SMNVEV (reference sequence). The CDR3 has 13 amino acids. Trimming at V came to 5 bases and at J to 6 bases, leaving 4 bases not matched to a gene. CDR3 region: CASSLSSGNEQFF. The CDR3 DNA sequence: TGTGCCAGCAGTCTCTCTAGCGGCAATGAGCAGTTCTTC.

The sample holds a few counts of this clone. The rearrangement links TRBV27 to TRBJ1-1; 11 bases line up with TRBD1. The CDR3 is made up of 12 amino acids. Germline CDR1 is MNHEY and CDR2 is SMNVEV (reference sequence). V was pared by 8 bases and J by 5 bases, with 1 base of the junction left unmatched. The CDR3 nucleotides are TGTGCCAGCGGACAGGGGGCAACTGAAGCTTTCTTT. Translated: CASGQGATEAFF.

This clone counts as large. The CDR3 bases are TGTGCCAGCAGCTGGCACGGACCAAGCACAGATACGCAGTATTTT. It yields the protein CASSWHGPSTDTQYF. The chain carries TRBV7-3 and TRBJ2-3; D is ambiguous. Trimming removed 4 bases from V and 0 bases from J, with 11 bases in between. Germline V lookup: CDR1 SGHTA, CDR2 FQGTGA. The CDR3 consists of 15 residues.

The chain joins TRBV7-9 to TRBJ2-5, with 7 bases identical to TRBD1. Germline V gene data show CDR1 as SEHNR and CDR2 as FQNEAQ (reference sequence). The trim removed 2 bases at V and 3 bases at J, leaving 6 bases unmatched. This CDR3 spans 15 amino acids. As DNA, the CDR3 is TGTGCCAGCAGCTTATTCCCCACAGGGGAAGAGACCCAGTACTTC. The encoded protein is CASSLFPTGEETQYF.

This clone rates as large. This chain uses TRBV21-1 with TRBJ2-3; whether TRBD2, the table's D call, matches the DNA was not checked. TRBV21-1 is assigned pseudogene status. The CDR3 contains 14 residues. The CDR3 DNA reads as TGTGCCAGGGGACTAGCCGTTTGCACAGATACGCAGTATTTT. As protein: CARGLAVCTDTQYF.

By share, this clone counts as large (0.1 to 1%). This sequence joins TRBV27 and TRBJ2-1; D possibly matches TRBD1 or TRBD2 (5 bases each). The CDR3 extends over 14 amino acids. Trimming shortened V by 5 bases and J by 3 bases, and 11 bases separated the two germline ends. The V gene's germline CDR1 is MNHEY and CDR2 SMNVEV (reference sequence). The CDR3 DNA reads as TGTGCCAGCAGTCCCCGGGACGGCTACAATGAGCAGTTCTTC. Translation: CASSPRDGYNEQFF.

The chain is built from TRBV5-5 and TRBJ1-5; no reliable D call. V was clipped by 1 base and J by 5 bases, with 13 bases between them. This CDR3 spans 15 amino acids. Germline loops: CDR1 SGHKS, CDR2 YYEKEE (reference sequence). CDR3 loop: CASSLNVKLYQPQHF. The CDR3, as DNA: TGTGCCAGCAGCTTGAACGTAAAGCTATATCAGCCCCAGCATTTT.

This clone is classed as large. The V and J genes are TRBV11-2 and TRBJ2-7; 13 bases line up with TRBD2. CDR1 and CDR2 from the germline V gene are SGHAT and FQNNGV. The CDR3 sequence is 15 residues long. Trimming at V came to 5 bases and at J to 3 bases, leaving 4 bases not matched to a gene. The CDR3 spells CASSPWTSGSYEQYF. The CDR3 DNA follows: TGTGCCAGCAGCCCGTGGACTAGCGGGAGCTACGAGCAGTACTTC.

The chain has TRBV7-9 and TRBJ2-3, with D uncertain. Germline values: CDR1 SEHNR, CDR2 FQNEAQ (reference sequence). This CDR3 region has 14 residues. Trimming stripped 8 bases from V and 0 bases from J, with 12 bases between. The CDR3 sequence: CASATSTSTDTQYF. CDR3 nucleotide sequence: TGTGCCAGCGCAACCAGTACTAGCACAGATACGCAGTATTTT.

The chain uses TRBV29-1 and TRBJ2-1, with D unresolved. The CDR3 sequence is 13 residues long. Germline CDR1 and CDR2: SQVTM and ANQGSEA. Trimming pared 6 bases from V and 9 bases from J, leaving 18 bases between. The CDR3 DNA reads TGCAGCGTACTTGCGCCGATGGGGTTTGAGCAGTTCTTC. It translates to CSVLAPMGFEQFF.

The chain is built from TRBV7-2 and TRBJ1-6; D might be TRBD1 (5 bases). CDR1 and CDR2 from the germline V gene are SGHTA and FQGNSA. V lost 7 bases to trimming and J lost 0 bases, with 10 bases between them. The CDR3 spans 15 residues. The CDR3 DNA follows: TGTGCCAGCACCCCCGACAGCTCCTATAATTCACCCCTCCACTTT. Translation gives CASTPDSSYNSPLHF.

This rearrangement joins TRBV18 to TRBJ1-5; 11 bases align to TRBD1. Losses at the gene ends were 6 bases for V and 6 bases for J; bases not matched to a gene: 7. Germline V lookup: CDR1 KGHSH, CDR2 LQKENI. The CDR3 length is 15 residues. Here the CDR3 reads CASSPRTGGGQPQHF. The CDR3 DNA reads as TGTGCCAGCTCCCCCAGGACAGGGGGCGGTCAGCCCCAGCATTTT.